A single sample gave rise to the 25 T cell receptor beta chains below, sequenced in a study of response to subunit inactivated influenza vaccine. Using its own MiXCR run on the RT-PCR reads, TCRdb lists one record per CDR3 protein. The table includes 650,000 to 700,000 distinct CDR3 sequences, around a sixth detected once. Specimen: PBMCs from blood, collected less than 13 days after vaccination. The receptors were gathered from a man in his fifties or sixties who received an inactivated influenza vaccine.

The chain joins TRBV12-3 or TRBV12-4 to TRBJ2-1, with 10 nucleotides matching TRBD1. The CDR3 extends over 15 amino acids. V dropped 9 bases and J dropped 9; count of bases not matched to a gene: 14. This CDR3 reads CASKGPGQGVAEQFF. The DNA for the CDR3 is TGTGCCAGTAAGGGCCCCGGACAGGGGGTGGCTGAGCAGTTCTTC.

V is TRBV7-3 and J is TRBJ1-6; D may be TRBD1 (6 bases). Germline CDR1 is SGHTA and CDR2 is FQGTGA. CDR3 length: 13 amino acids. V dropped 6 bases and J dropped 9 bases, with 12 bases sitting between them. The CDR3 loop is CASSRGASSPLHF. The CDR3 DNA reads as TGTGCCAGCAGTCGGGGGGCGAGTTCACCCCTCCACTTT.

This clonotype was detected a few times. The chain has TRBV7-2 and TRBJ1-1, with 9 bases matching TRBD1. The CDR3 runs to 15 residues. The germline gives CDR1 SGHTA, CDR2 FQGNSA. The V segment lost 5 bases and the J segment 0 bases; nucleotides outside the gene matches: 4. The CDR3 spells CASSAQGAMNTEAFF. CDR3 sequence (DNA): TGTGCCAGCAGCGCACAGGGGGCGATGAACACTGAAGCTTTCTTT.

CDR3 protein: CASSLAQGPFYGYTF. The CDR3 nucleotides are TGTGCCAGCAGCTTAGCACAGGGACCATTCTATGGCTACACCTTC. The J gene is TRBJ1-2, the V gene TRBV7-8; the D gene is possibly TRBD1 (6 bases). Germline V CDR1 and CDR2: SGHVS, FQNEAQ. Trimming pared 0 bases from V and 4 bases from J, leaving 12 bases between. The CDR3 is 15 amino acids.

This clonotype appeared a few times. The J gene is TRBJ2-7, the V gene TRBV6-1; 11 bases align to TRBD2. The CDR3 contains 15 residues. Trimming removed 6 bases from V and 3 bases from J; junction bases left unmatched: 7. The V gene's germline CDR1 is MNHNS and CDR2 SASEGT. DNA for the CDR3: TGTGCCAGCAGCCGTAGCGGGGGGGCATACTACGAGCAGTACTTC. As protein: CASSRSGGAYYEQYF.

This clonotype has ten or more counts. This chain uses TRBV21-1 with TRBJ1-1; TRBD1, the table's D call, lacks a check against the DNA. TRBV21-1 counts as a pseudogene. This CDR3 is built from 16 residues. The DNA of the CDR3 is TGTGCCAGCAGCAATGGGAGAGGATATGCGAACACTGAAGCTTTCTTT. Protein product: CASSNGRGYANTEAFF.

This clonotype was seen more than once but under ten times. V is TRBV6-1 and J is TRBJ1-1; D is ambiguous. Germline assignment: CDR1 MNHNS and CDR2 SASEGT. This CDR3 is built from 15 residues. The V gene lost 5 bases and the J gene lost 0 bases, with 13 bases spanning the gap. The DNA for the CDR3 is TGTGCCAGCAGTCCCGGTGGGGTCATGAACACTGAAGCTTTCTTT. It is translated as CASSPGGVMNTEAFF.

V gene TRBV4-2 combines with J gene TRBJ1-4; 8 bases fit TRBD1. The V gene end was trimmed by 0 bases and the J gene end by 4 bases; junction bases not matched to a gene: 7. This CDR3 contains 17 residues. The germline gives CDR1 LGHNA, CDR2 YNFKEQ. CDR3 DNA sequence: TGTGCCAGCAGCCAAGACCCCCAGGGGGCGTTTAATGAAAAACTGTTTTTT. Its translation is CASSQDPQGAFNEKLFF.

A few counts support this clonotype. In DNA, the CDR3 is TGCAGCGTTGATGGGGGAGGTGGATACATGAACACTGAAGCTTTCTTT. Protein product: CSVDGGGGYMNTEAFF. The chain recombines TRBV29-1 with TRBJ1-1; D may be TRBD1 (5 bases). With 3 bases removed from V and 0 bases from J, the gap between germline ends came to 17 bases. The CDR3 sequence is 16 residues long. Germline lookup yields CDR1 SQVTM and CDR2 ANQGSEA.

The sample holds many counts of this clonotype. The rearrangement links TRBV5-5 to TRBJ2-5; D may be TRBD1 or TRBD2 (6 bases each). This CDR3 contains 14 residues. V lost 1 base, J lost 2 bases, and 9 bases lay in between. Germline-derived CDR1 and CDR2 are SGHKS and YYEKEE (reference sequence). The CDR3 DNA sequence: TGTGCCAGCAGCTTGATAGGGGGGCAAGAGACCCAGTACTTC. Amino acid sequence: CASSLIGGQETQYF. Using reference TRBV5-5 and TRBJ2-5 for the parts outside the CDR3, the full variable domain is DAGVTQSPTHLIKTRGQQVTLRCSPISGHKSVSWYQQVLGQGPQFIFQYYEKEERGRGNFPDRFSARQFPNYSSELNVNALLLGDSALYLCASSLIGGQETQYFGPGTRLLVL.

This clonotype was counted only a few times. The genes are TRBV12-3 or TRBV12-4 and TRBJ2-4, with 8 nucleotides matching TRBD2. The J segment lost 8 bases and the V segment lost 7 bases, leaving 7 bases of the junction unmatched. This CDR3 is built from 13 residues. The CDR3 DNA is TGTGCCAGCACTGTTCGGGGGGGTGACATTCAGTACTTC. It encodes CASTVRGGDIQYF.

Only a few counts were recorded for this clonotype. The rearrangement links TRBV6-2 or TRBV6-3 to TRBJ2-5; 8 nucleotides match TRBD2. V gave up 7 bases and J gave up 5 bases; unmatched junction bases: 9. CDR1 is MNHEY and CDR2 is SVGEGT in the germline V gene. The CDR3 runs to 14 residues. The CDR3 loop is CASTSRGGHETQYF. CDR3 nucleotide sequence: TGTGCCAGCACGAGTCGGGGGGGGCACGAGACCCAGTACTTC.

This clonotype was detected ten times or more. V usage is TRBV7-2 and J usage is TRBJ1-4; no definite D call. V was pared by 3 bases and J by 5 bases, with 10 bases between. This CDR3 region has 14 residues. The germline V gene encodes CDR1 SGHTA and CDR2 FQGNSA. DNA of the CDR3: TGTGCCAGCAGCTTGGGCGGTTCGAATGAAAAACTGTTTTTT. It specifies CASSLGGSNEKLFF.

The chain is built from TRBV6-1 and TRBJ2-2; no definite D call. The CDR3 is 13 residues long. Trimming pared 10 bases from V and 6 bases from J, leaving 15 bases between. Germline V gene sequence: CDR1 MNHNS, CDR2 SASEGT. CDR3 DNA sequence: TGTGCCACCGCTTGGGGTAGGGCCGGGGAGCTGTTTTTT. This translates into CATAWGRAGELFF.

The gene calls are TRBV20-1 and TRBJ1-5; D is unclear. V was clipped by 0 bases and J by 6 bases, with 12 bases between them. Germline CDR1 DFQATT, CDR2 SNEGSKA (reference sequence). This CDR3 has 14 amino acids. In DNA, the CDR3 is TGCAGTGCTAGAGATGCCGGGCTCGGTCAGCCCCAGCATTTT. Its protein product is CSARDAGLGQPQHF.

The chain links TRBV3-1 to TRBJ1-1, with D maybe TRBD1 (6 bases). Per the germline V gene, CDR1 is LGHDT and CDR2 is YNNKEL (reference sequence). This CDR3 has 15 residues. V gave up 1 base and J gave up 4 bases, with 13 bases separating them. CDR3 sequence: CASSQVAGVGTEAFF. CDR3 nucleotide sequence: TGTGCCAGCAGCCAAGTGGCAGGGGTGGGCACTGAAGCTTTCTTT.

This clonotype was found many times. The V and J genes are TRBV12-3 or TRBV12-4 and TRBJ2-3; TRBD2 matches 11 bases. V dropped 5 bases and J dropped 0; count of bases not matched to a gene: 16. CDR3 size: 20 residues. CDR3 sequence reads: CASSGLSGGAGTPSTDTQYF. The CDR3, as DNA: TGTGCCAGCAGTGGCCTTAGCGGGGGGGCCGGTACTCCAAGCACAGATACGCAGTATTTT.

The chain uses TRBV30 and TRBJ1-2; 8 positions agree with TRBD1. The CDR3 totals 14 residues. V trimming: 4 bases; J trimming: 6 bases; junction bases outside the gene matches: 10. CDR1 and CDR2 from the germline V gene are GTSNPN and SVGIG (reference sequence). As DNA, the CDR3 is TGTGCCTGGACTCTCCGGGACAGGATTCATGGCTACACCTTC. Protein sequence: CAWTLRDRIHGYTF.

This rearrangement joins TRBV4-3 to TRBJ2-1; 8 nucleotides line up with TRBD2. The CDR3 is 16 residues long. V lost 3 bases, J lost 4 bases, and 8 bases stayed unmatched. The germline CDR1 and CDR2 sequences are LGHNA and YSLEER. The CDR3 coding sequence is TGCGCCAGCAGCCAGACCCGGGGGGGGAATTACAATGAGCAGTTCTTC. It specifies CASSQTRGGNYNEQFF.

This clonotype has a handful of counts. The V gene is TRBV11-2, the J gene TRBJ2-7; D call uncertain. V dropped 5 bases and J dropped 6 bases, with 11 bases sitting between them. There are 12 residues in the CDR3. Germline loops: CDR1 SGHAT, CDR2 FQNNGV. The CDR3 DNA follows: TGTGCCAGCAGCCCCCTTCCGGGCGAGCAGTACTTC. As protein: CASSPLPGEQYF.

This chain joins TRBV24-1 and TRBJ2-1; the match to TRBD2 covers 9 bases. CDR1 KGHDR and CDR2 SFDVKD come from the germline V gene. The junction had 15 bases not matched to a gene; V was cut back by 4 bases and J by 6 bases. The length of the CDR3 is 18 residues. CDR3 nucleotide sequence: TGTGCCACCAGTGACCCCACCGTACGCGGGGGGGCCACCAATGAGCAGTTCTTC. Its protein is CATSDPTVRGGATNEQFF.

V gene TRBV28 combines with J gene TRBJ1-2; D call uncertain. The length of the CDR3 is 12 residues. The V end was cut by 5 bases, the J end by 6 bases, with 10 bases between. Germline V gene data show CDR1 as MDHEN and CDR2 as SYDVKM. CDR3: CASSPQLHGYTF. The CDR3 DNA reads as TGTGCCAGCAGTCCGCAACTCCATGGCTACACCTTC.

Comments on this clonotype: This may come from a read error, since a much larger clone is one base off. The V call is TRBV10-3, the J call TRBJ2-2; TRBD2 agrees at 7 bases. Germline V gene lookup returns CDR1 ENHRY and CDR2 SYGVKD. The CDR3 totals 14 residues. The chain's CDR3 is CAISEAGNTRELFF. CDR3 DNA sequence: TGTGCCATCAGTGAAGCGGGGAACACCCGGGAGCTGTTTTTT.

This clonotype was observed many times. This rearrangement joins TRBV12-3 or TRBV12-4 to TRBJ2-5, with D possibly being TRBD2 (5 bases). The CDR3 loop spans 15 amino acids. V was shortened by 3 bases and J by 2 bases, with 13 bases between the two germline ends. The CDR3 coding sequence is TGTGCCAGCAGTTTTTCGAGCGGCCCTCAAGAGACCCAGTACTTC. Its translation is CASSFSSGPQETQYF.

The V gene is TRBV5-4, the J gene TRBJ2-3; TRBD2 agrees at 8 bases. The CDR3 covers 17 residues. Germline lookup yields CDR1 SGHNT and CDR2 YYREEE (reference sequence). The V gene end was trimmed by 1 base and the J gene end by 2 bases; junction bases not matched to a gene: 9. CDR3 sequence: CASSLKASGGPTDTQYF. In DNA form, the CDR3 reads TGTGCCAGCAGCTTGAAGGCCAGCGGGGGACCCACAGATACGCAGTATTTT.